This T cell receptor (beta chain) was sequenced for a study of blood T cells in healthy people across ages. Study-wide findings and caveats: Observed TCR beta diversity per million T cells went down as age went up. This fall followed a roughly linear course with age.

A second PCR of 7 to 11 cycles used a sample-barcoded 5' primer and a J-beta primer mix. Tagging of each cDNA molecule was performed by a template-switch adaptor with 12 random nucleotides. TCRdb itself ran the 5' RACE reads through MiXCR, one entry per CDR3 protein. Altogether 1.5 million to 2 million distinct CDR3 sequences are present, 49% being singletons, with the ten largest covering approximately 2.1%. Per germline, CDR1 MNHEY and CDR2 SVGEGT. Trimming removed 2 bases at V and 3 bases at J, with 10 bases between. CDR3 size: 14 residues. Note on this clonotype: Its antigen remains unknown.

J is TRBJ2-5 and V is TRBV6-2 or TRBV6-3, with D hard to call. The sequenced sample was blood. The clonotype was recovered from a woman aged 35 to 49 in good health. The CDR3 sequence: CASSYRALKETQYF. CDR3 DNA: TGTGCCAGCAGTTACAGGGCCCTAAAAGAGACCCAGTACTTC.